This TCR beta chain was identified during a study of blood T cell repertoires in COVID-19. Study-level background: The United States, Italy and Spain provided the acute and convalescent COVID-19 samples. T cells, B-cell-depleted T cells, or PBMCs supplied cDNA or gDNA.

V was cut by 0 bases and J by 5 bases, with 5 bases left in between. This CDR3 contains 14 residues. Germline V gives CDR1 SGHDN, CDR2 FVKESK. Original analysis: By means of reference gene primer amplification, nucleated cell counts were estimated. Measured with immunoSEQ multiplex PCR; TCRdb has only the in-frame clones, and not every one. V, J and clone size are taken as reported in that table, and D and trimming were inferred from the DNA itself. The profile shows tens of thousands of clones, around 83% of them singletons. The rearrangement joins TRBV14 to TRBJ1-6, with no clear D. The sample comprised peripheral blood. This clonotype originated in a woman aged 60-70 years with acute or convalescent COVID-19. The CDR3 DNA reads TGTGCCAGCAGCCAAGAAATAGATAATTCACCCCTCCACTTT. Translated: CASSQEIDNSPLHF.